These 28 T cell receptor beta chains were all obtained from the same sample, sequenced in a study of T cell responses to AZD1222 COVID-19 vaccine. Repertoires were generated with immunoSEQ multiplex PCR, while TCRdb's copy carries only in-frame clones and drops some. The table includes about 120,000 clones, about nine tenths detected once. The material sequenced was peripheral blood, taken 28 days after the second AZD1222 dose. All receptors derive from an adult who received the AZD1222 COVID-19 vaccine.

CDR3 nucleotides: TGCAGCGTTGGACAGGGCCATGAGCCCCAGCATTTT. It codes for CSVGQGHEPQHF. The rearrangement joins TRBV29-1 to TRBJ1-5; 7 nucleotides agree with TRBD1. Germline V gene sequence: CDR1 SQVTM, CDR2 ANQGSEA. The CDR3 length is 12 residues. V was clipped by 4 bases and J by 8 bases; unmatched bases: 5.

The chain links TRBV19 to TRBJ2-7, with unresolved D. The CDR3 length is 15 residues. Trimming cost V 0 bases and J 2 bases, with 11 bases left between them. Germline V gene data show CDR1 as LNHDA and CDR2 as SQIVND (reference sequence). In DNA, the CDR3 is TGTGCCAGTAGTATAGATCAAACTGGGGCCTACGAGCAGTACTTC. It is translated as CASSIDQTGAYEQYF.

The CDR3 loop is CATSDRDRNYGYTF. The CDR3 nucleotides read TGTGCCACCAGTGATAGGGACCGAAATTATGGCTACACCTTC. The genes are TRBV24-1 and TRBJ1-2, with D possibly matching TRBD1 (5 bases). V dropped 3 bases and J dropped 5 bases, with 12 bases sitting between them. CDR3 length: 14 residues. CDR1 and CDR2 (germline): KGHDR, SFDVKD.

This clone turned up a few times. J is TRBJ1-2 and V is TRBV10-3; D possibly corresponds to TRBD1 (6 bases). The CDR3 extends over 13 amino acids. CDR1 and CDR2 from the germline V gene are ENHRY and SYGVKD. V lost 7 bases, J lost 7 bases, and 16 bases lay in between. CDR3 DNA: TGTGCCATCACCCAAAACCAGGGGCCTGGCTACACCTTC. Translated: CAITQNQGPGYTF.

The gene calls are TRBV6-6 and TRBJ1-5, with D uncertain. V was cut by 2 bases and J by 7 bases, with 12 bases left in between. The CDR3 loop spans 14 amino acids. In germline, CDR1 is MNHNY, CDR2 SVGAGI (reference sequence). DNA of the CDR3: TGTGCCAGCAGTTACGAACTCTACAAACAGCCCCAGCATTTT. Translating it yields CASSYELYKQPQHF.

The rearrangement joins TRBV7-8 to TRBJ2-2; 10 bases are shared with TRBD1. Germline CDR1 SGHVS, CDR2 FQNEAQ. The trim removed 5 bases at V and 3 bases at J, leaving 12 bases unmatched. The CDR3 has 18 residues. The CDR3 loop is CASSGPGTGVRDTGELFF. The CDR3 coding sequence is TGTGCCAGCAGCGGTCCCGGGACAGGGGTGAGGGACACCGGGGAGCTGTTTTTT. Looking up the rest from reference TRBV7-8 and TRBJ2-2 gives the full variable domain: GAGVSQSPRYKVAKRGQDVALRCDPISGHVSLFWYQQALGQGPEFLTYFQNEAQLDKSGLPSDRFFAERPEGSVSTLKIQRTQQEDSAVYLCASSGPGTGVRDTGELFFGEGSRLTVL.

The J gene is TRBJ1-1, the V gene TRBV18; 7 positions agree with TRBD1. Germline-derived CDR1 and CDR2 are KGHSH and LQKENI. The CDR3 is 14 residues long. J lost 7 bases, V lost 4 bases, and 9 bases had no gene match. DNA of the CDR3: TGTGCCAGCTCACGACTTGACAGGGACCTTGAAGCTTTCTTT. Protein sequence: CASSRLDRDLEAFF.

The genes are TRBV28 and TRBJ2-1; 12 bases agree with TRBD2. The ends lost 6 bases at V and 3 bases at J; junction bases unmatched: 21. CDR1 MDHEN and CDR2 SYDVKM come from the germline V gene. CDR3 length: 21 amino acids. In DNA form, the CDR3 reads TGTGCCAGCAGCCACCCCTGGACTAGCGGGGAAACATACACCTTCTACAATGAGCAGTTCTTC. It codes for CASSHPWTSGETYTFYNEQFF.

This chain connects TRBV25-1 to TRBJ2-1; 7 bases agree with TRBD1. The CDR3 loop spans 15 amino acids. The V gene end was trimmed by 8 bases and the J gene end by 4 bases; junction bases not matched to a gene: 11. Looked up from germline, CDR1 is MGHDK and CDR2 is SYGVNS. In nucleotides, the CDR3 is TGTGCCAGCCAACGCTTATGGGACAGTTACAATGAGCAGTTCTTC. The encoded protein is CASQRLWDSYNEQFF.

This sequence joins TRBV27 and TRBJ2-6; possibly TRBD1 for D (5 bases). The V gene lost 0 bases and the J gene lost 0 bases, with 12 bases spanning the gap. Per the germline V gene, CDR1 is MNHEY and CDR2 is SMNVEV (reference sequence). The CDR3 length is 18 residues. CDR3 sequence: CASSLSFPGYSGANVLTF. The CDR3, as DNA: TGTGCCAGCAGTTTATCGTTTCCAGGGTACTCTGGGGCCAACGTCCTGACTTTC.

The chain joins TRBV3-1 (or the pseudogene TRBV3-2) to TRBJ1-2; 8 bases match TRBD1. The CDR3 contains 16 residues. Germline lookup yields CDR1 LGHDT and CDR2 YNNKEL (reference sequence). V lost 4 bases, J lost 1 base, and 8 bases stayed unmatched. CDR3 nucleotide sequence: TGTGCCAGCAGCCTAGGGACAGGACGGATTAACTATGGCTACACCTTC. It codes for CASSLGTGRINYGYTF.

The chain combines TRBV5-1 with TRBJ2-3; 11 bases agree with TRBD2. CDR3 length equals 14 residues. Trimming at V came to 4 bases and at J to 6 bases, leaving 4 bases not matched to a gene. Germline V lookup: CDR1 SGHRS, CDR2 YFSETQ. The CDR3 region is CASSLSGGADTQYF. Here the CDR3 DNA reads TGCGCCAGCAGCCTTAGCGGGGGGGCGGATACGCAGTATTTT. The entire variable domain, with the rest obtained from reference TRBV5-1 and TRBJ2-3, is as follows: KAGVTQTPRYLIKTRGQQVTLSCSPISGHRSVSWYQQTPGQGLQFLFEYFSETQRNKGNFPGRFSGRQFSNSRSEMNVSTLELGDSALYLCASSLSGGADTQYFGPGTRLTVL.

This sequence joins TRBV5-3 and TRBJ1-6, with D perhaps matching TRBD1 (6 bases). TRBV5-3 is known as an ORF, though its function is uncertain. Trimming shortened V by 4 bases and J by 9 bases, and 29 bases separated the two germline ends. The CDR3 length is 19 residues. The CDR3 DNA reads TGTGCCAGAAGCCCCCTTTACTGGGGGGCGGGTTTTTCTGGTTCACCCCTCCACTTT. It specifies CARSPLYWGAGFSGSPLHF.

The chain recombines TRBV6-6 with TRBJ1-1; 7 nucleotides align to TRBD1. The CDR3 contains 15 residues. CDR1 MNHNY and CDR2 SVGAGI come from the germline V gene (reference sequence). Unmatched junction bases numbered 17, after V lost 7 bases and J lost 9 bases. Here the CDR3 DNA reads TGTGCCAGCACCCGGAGAGGAGACAGGGAAGGAAAAGCTTTCTTT. Amino acid sequence: CASTRRGDREGKAFF.

This sequence joins TRBV28 and TRBJ1-2; D ambiguous. V shed 6 bases and J shed 4 bases, with 12 bases lying between them. CDR1 and CDR2 from the germline V gene are MDHEN and SYDVKM. The CDR3 consists of 13 residues. The DNA of the CDR3 is TGTGCCAGCAGAACCGCGGGCCTCTATGGCTACACCTTC. Protein product: CASRTAGLYGYTF.

The chain employs TRBV19 and TRBJ1-1, with D possibly matching TRBD1 (6 bases). This CDR3 has 14 amino acids. The germline CDR1 and CDR2 sequences are LNHDA and SQIVND (reference sequence). Between the trimmed V and J ends, which lost 5 bases and 8 bases, there was a span of 18 bases. The CDR3 reads CASSPLGRGREAFF. CDR3 in DNA: TGTGCCAGTAGTCCCCTCGGCAGGGGAAGGGAAGCTTTCTTT.

Only a few counts were recorded for this clone. This chain joins TRBV4-1 and TRBJ1-6; D is undetermined. Germline CDR1 MGHRA, CDR2 YSYEKL. This CDR3 is 17 amino acids long. Trimming removed 4 bases at V and 0 bases at J, with 13 bases between. CDR3 region: CASSLLGSSSYNSPLHF. CDR3 sequence (DNA): TGCGCCAGCAGCCTCCTCGGGAGTAGCTCCTATAATTCACCCCTCCACTTT.

This chain connects TRBV27 to TRBJ1-1; D may be TRBD1 (6 bases). Germline CDR1 reads MNHEY; CDR2 reads SMNVEV (reference sequence). V lost 4 bases, J lost 5 bases, and 17 bases lay in between. This CDR3 is 15 amino acids long. CDR3 sequence (DNA): TGTGCCAGCAGTTACCTGACAGGTGAGGGGACTGAAGCTTTCTTT. This gives the protein CASSYLTGEGTEAFF.

This clone has only a few counts. The chain employs TRBV29-1 and TRBJ2-2; the match to TRBD2 covers 7 bases. From germline, CDR1 is SQVTM and CDR2 ANQGSEA. CDR3 length: 14 residues. The V gene end was trimmed by 3 bases and the J gene end by 1 base; junction bases not matched to a gene: 2. The CDR3 reads CSVDLAENTGELFF. The CDR3 region has the DNA TGCAGCGTTGATCTAGCGGAGAACACCGGGGAGCTGTTTTTT.

V usage is TRBV7-2 and J usage is TRBJ2-7; D gene uncertain. Trimming stripped 5 bases from V and 4 bases from J, with 18 bases between. The germline CDR1 and CDR2 sequences are SGHTA and FQGNSA. This CDR3 has 15 residues. CDR3 protein: CASSTSTDVLYEQYF. The CDR3, as DNA: TGTGCCAGCAGCACGAGCACAGACGTACTATACGAGCAGTACTTC.

The gene calls are TRBV11-2 and TRBJ2-5, with D perhaps given as TRBD1 or TRBD2 (7 bases each). CDR1 is SGHAT, CDR2 FQNNGV, per germline. Trimming left V 6 bases short and J 4 bases short, with 15 bases between. This CDR3 contains 14 residues. This CDR3 is CASSRRGTVETQYF. In nucleotides, the CDR3 is TGTGCCAGCAGTCGGCGGGGGACAGTAGAGACCCAGTACTTC.

This chain links TRBV2 with TRBJ1-1; D is undetermined. V lost 4 bases to trimming and J lost 4 bases, with 4 bases between them. This CDR3 spans 11 amino acids. Germline assignment: CDR1 SNHLY and CDR2 FYNNEI. For the CDR3, the DNA is TGTGCCAGCAGTGCGACCACTGAAGCTTTCTTT. It is translated as CASSATTEAFF. The variable domain in full, completed from reference TRBV2 and TRBJ1-1, reads EPEVTQTPSHQVTQMGQEVILRCVPISNHLYFYWYRQILGQKVEFLVSFYNNEISEKSEIFDDQFSVERPDGSNFTLKIRSTKLEDSAMYFCASSATTEAFFGQGTRLTVV.

This chain uses TRBV18 with TRBJ1-6; D is possibly TRBD1 (5 bases). CDR3 length: 16 amino acids. The V end lost 4 bases, the J end lost 13 bases, and 23 bases lay between the germline ends. Germline V gene sequence: CDR1 KGHSH, CDR2 LQKENI. The CDR3 is CASSLIDRDSLMPLHF. CDR3 DNA: TGTGCCAGCTCACTAATAGACCGGGACTCCCTTATGCCCCTCCACTTT.

The J gene is TRBJ1-6, the V gene TRBV2, with unresolved D. In germline, CDR1 is SNHLY, CDR2 FYNNEI. Deletions cut 1 base from V and 10 bases from J, with 14 bases between. The length of the CDR3 is 15 residues. The CDR3 DNA reads as TGTGCCAGCAGTGAAGAACAACAGCGAAGGTCACCCCTCCACTTT. It specifies CASSEEQQRRSPLHF.

This clone was counted between two and nine times. The same CDR3 arises from other DNA sequences in this sample as well. The chain uses TRBV18 and TRBJ1-1, with D tentatively TRBD1 (6 bases). V was pared by 3 bases and J by 5 bases, with 10 bases between. The CDR3 loop spans 13 amino acids. The germline V gene encodes CDR1 KGHSH and CDR2 LQKENI. CDR3 sequence reads: CASSPVGGTEAFF. CDR3 nucleotide sequence: TGTGCCAGCTCACCGGTAGGGGGAACTGAAGCTTTCTTT.

The chain carries TRBV5-5 and TRBJ1-1; D perhaps matches TRBD1 (6 bases). CDR3 length equals 15 residues. Trimming left V 4 bases short and J 5 bases short, with 18 bases between. Germline loops: CDR1 SGHKS, CDR2 YYEKEE (reference sequence). The CDR3 DNA follows: TGTGCCAGCAGCGATTCAGGGACGAGGGGGACTGAAGCTTTCTTT. Protein product: CASSDSGTRGTEAFF.

A word on this clone: At one boundary the junction diverges from the germline segment, which might be a read error. This chain uses TRBV7-7 with TRBJ2-2, with D perhaps matching TRBD1 or TRBD2 (5 bases each). The CDR3 has 13 residues. Germline V CDR1 and CDR2: SSHAT, FNYEAQ (reference sequence). CDR3 nucleotides: TGTGCTAGCAGCATAGGGACGGCCGGGGAGCTGTTTTTT. It codes for CASSIGTAGELFF.

CDR3 DNA sequence: TGTGCCAGCAGCCAAGAAGTAGATACGCAGTATTTT. This sequence encodes CASSQEVDTQYF. This chain connects TRBV4-2 to TRBJ2-3, with D unresolved. Germline CDR1 reads LGHNA; CDR2 reads YNFKEQ. The V end lost 0 bases, the J end lost 5 bases, and 3 bases lay between the germline ends. This CDR3 comprises 12 residues.